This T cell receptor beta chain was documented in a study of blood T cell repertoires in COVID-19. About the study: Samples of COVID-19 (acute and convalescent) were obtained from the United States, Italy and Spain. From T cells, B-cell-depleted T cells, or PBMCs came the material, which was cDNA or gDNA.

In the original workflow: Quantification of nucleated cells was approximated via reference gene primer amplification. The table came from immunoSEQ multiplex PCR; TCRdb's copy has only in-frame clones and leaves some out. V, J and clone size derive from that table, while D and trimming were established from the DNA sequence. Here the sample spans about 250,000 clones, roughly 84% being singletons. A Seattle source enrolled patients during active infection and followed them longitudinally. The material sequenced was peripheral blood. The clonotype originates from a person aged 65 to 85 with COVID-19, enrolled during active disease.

CDR3 DNA: TGTGCCAGCAGGGTGTATAGCCCGAACACTGAAGCTTTCTTT. This gives the protein CASRVYSPNTEAFF. This rearrangement joins TRBV2 to TRBJ1-1; unclear D gene. Germline CDR1 and CDR2: SNHLY and FYNNEI. This CDR3 has 14 amino acids. The V and J ends lost 6 bases and 1 base respectively, with 12 bases between them.